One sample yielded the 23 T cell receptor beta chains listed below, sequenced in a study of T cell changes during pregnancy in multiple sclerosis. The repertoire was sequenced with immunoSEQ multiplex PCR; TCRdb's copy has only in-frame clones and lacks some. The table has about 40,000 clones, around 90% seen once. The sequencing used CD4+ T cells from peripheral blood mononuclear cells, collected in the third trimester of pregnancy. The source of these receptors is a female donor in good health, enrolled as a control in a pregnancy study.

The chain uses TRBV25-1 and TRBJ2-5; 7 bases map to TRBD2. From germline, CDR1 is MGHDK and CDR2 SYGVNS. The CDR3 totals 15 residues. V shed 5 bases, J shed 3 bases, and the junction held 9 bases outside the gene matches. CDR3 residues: CASSSYGTIKETQYF. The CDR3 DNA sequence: TGTGCCAGCAGTTCTTACGGGACTATAAAAGAGACCCAGTACTTC.

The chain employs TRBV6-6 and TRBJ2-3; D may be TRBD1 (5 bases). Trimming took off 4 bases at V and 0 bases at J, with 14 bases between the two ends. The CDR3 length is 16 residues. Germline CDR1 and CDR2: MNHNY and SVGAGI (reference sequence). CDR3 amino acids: CASSLQEPTSTDTQYF. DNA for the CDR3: TGTGCCAGCAGTTTACAGGAGCCCACTAGCACAGATACGCAGTATTTT.

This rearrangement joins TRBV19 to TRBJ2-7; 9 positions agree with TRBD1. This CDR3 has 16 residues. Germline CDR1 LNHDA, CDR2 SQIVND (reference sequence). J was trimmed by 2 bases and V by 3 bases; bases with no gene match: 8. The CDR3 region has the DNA TGTGCCAGTAGTATGAGAGGGACAGGGTTTGCCTACGAGCAGTACTTC. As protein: CASSMRGTGFAYEQYF.

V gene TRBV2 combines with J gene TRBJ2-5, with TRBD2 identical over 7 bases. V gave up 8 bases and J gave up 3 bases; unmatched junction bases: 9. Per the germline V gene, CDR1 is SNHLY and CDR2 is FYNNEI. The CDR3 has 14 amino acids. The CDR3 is CASRGLSGEETQYF. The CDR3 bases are TGTGCCAGCCGGGGACTAAGCGGGGAAGAGACCCAGTACTTC.

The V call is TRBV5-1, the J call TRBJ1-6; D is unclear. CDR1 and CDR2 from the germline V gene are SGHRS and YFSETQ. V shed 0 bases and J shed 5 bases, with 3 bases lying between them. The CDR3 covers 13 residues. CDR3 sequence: CASSLDNNSPLHF. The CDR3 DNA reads TGCGCCAGCAGCTTGGACAATAATTCACCCCTCCACTTT.

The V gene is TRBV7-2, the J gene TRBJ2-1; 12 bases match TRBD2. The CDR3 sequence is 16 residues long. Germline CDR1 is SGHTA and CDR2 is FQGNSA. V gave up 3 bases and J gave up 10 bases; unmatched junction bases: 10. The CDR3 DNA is TGTGCCAGCAGCTTGAGACTAGCGGGAGCGATAAACGAGCAGTTCTTC. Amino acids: CASSLRLAGAINEQFF.

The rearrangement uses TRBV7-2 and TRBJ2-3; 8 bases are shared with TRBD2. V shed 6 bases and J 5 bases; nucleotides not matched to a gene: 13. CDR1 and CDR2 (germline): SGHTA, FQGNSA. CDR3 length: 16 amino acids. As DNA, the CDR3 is TGTGCCAGCAGTCGTGGCGATCAAGCGGGGGAAGATACGCAGTATTTT. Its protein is CASSRGDQAGEDTQYF.

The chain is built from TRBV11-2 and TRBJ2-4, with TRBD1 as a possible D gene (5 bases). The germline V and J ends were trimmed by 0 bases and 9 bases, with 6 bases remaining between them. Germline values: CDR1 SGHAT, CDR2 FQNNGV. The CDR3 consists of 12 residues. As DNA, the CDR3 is TGTGCCAGCAGCTTAGATCAGGGCATTCAGTACTTC. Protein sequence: CASSLDQGIQYF.

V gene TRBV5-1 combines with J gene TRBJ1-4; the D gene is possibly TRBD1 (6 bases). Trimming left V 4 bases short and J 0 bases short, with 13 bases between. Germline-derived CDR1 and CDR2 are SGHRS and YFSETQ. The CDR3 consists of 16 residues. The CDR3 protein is CASSRWDTATNEKLFF. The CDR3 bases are TGCGCCAGCAGCCGTTGGGACACGGCAACTAATGAAAAACTGTTTTTT.

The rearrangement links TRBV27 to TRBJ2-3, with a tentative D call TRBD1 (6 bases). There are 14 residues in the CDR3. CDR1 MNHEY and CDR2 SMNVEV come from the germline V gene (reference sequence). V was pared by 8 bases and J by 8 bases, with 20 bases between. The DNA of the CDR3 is TGTGCCAGCCGAAGGACCCGGGAAGGGGGTACGCAGTATTTT. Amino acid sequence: CASRRTREGGTQYF.

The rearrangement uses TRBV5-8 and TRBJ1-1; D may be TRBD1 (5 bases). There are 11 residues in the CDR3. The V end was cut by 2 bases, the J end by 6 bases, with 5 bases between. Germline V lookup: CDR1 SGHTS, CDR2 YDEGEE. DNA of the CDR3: TGTGCCAGCAGCTTCAGGGCTGAAGCTTTCTTT. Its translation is CASSFRAEAFF.

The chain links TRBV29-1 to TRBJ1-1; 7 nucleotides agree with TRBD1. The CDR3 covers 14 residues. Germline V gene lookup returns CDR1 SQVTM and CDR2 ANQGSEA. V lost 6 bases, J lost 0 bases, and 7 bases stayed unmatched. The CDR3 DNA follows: TGCAGCGTCTACGGGACAGCTATGAACACTGAAGCTTTCTTT. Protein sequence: CSVYGTAMNTEAFF.

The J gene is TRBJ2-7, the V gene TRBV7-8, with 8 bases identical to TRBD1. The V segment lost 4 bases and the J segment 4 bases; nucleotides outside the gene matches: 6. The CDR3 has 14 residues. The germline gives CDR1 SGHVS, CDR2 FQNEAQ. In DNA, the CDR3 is TGTGCCAGCAGCTCTGACAGGGGATCTTACGAGCAGTACTTC. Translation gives CASSSDRGSYEQYF.

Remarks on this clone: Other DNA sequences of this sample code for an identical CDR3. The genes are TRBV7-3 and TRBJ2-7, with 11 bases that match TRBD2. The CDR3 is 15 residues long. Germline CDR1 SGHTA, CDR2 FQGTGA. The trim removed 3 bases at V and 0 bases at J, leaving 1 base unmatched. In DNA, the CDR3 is TGTGCCAGCAGCTTGGGGACTAGCGGCTCCTACGAGCAGTACTTC. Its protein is CASSLGTSGSYEQYF.

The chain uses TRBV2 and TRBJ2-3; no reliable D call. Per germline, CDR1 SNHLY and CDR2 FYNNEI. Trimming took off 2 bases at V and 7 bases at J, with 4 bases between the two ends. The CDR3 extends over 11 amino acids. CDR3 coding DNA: TGTGCCAGCAGTGAACATTATACGCAGTATTTT. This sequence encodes CASSEHYTQYF.

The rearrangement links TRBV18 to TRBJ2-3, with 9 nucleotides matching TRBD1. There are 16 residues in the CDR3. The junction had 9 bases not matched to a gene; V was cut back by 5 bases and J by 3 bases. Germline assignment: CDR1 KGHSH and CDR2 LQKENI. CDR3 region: CASSARDRDLTDTQYF. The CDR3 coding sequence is TGTGCCAGCTCAGCAAGGGACAGGGATCTAACAGATACGCAGTATTTT.

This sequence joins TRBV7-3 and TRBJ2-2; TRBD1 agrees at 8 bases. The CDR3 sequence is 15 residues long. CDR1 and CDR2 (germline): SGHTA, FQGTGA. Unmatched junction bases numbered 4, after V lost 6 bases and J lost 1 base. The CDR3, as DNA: TGTGCCAGCAGTCTCGGACAGGGGAACACCGGGGAGCTGTTTTTT. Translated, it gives CASSLGQGNTGELFF. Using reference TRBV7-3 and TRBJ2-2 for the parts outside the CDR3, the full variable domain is GAGVSQTPSNKVTEKGKYVELRCDPISGHTALYWYRQSLGQGPEFLIYFQGTGAADDSGLPNDRFFAVRPEGSVSTLKIQRTERGDSAVYLCASSLGQGNTGELFFGEGSRLTVL.

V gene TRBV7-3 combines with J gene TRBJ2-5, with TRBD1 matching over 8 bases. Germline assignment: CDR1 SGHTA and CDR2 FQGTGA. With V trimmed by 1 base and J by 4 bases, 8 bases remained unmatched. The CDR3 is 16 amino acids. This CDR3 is CASSLSSQGAGETQYF. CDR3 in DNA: TGTGCCAGCAGCTTAAGCAGCCAGGGGGCGGGAGAGACCCAGTACTTC.

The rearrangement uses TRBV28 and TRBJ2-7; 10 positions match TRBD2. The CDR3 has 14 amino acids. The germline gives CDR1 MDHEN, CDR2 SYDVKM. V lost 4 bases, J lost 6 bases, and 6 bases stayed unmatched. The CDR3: CASSSPGLAPEQYF. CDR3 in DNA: TGTGCCAGCAGTTCACCGGGACTAGCGCCCGAGCAGTACTTC.

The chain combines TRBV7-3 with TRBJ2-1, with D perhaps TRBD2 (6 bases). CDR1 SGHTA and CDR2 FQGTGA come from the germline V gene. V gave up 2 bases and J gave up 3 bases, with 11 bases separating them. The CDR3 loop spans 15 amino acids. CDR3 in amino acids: CASSLAGIGYNEQFF. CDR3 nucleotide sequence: TGTGCCAGCAGCTTAGCGGGGATTGGCTACAATGAGCAGTTCTTC.

Here the CDR3 reads CASSLLTGREQYF. Here the CDR3 DNA reads TGCGCCAGCAGCTTGTTGACAGGGAGGGAGCAGTACTTC. V is TRBV5-1 and J is TRBJ2-7; TRBD1 might be the D (7 bases). The CDR3 spans 13 residues. The V gene's germline CDR1 is SGHRS and CDR2 YFSETQ. The V end was cut by 1 base, the J end by 7 bases, with 12 bases between.

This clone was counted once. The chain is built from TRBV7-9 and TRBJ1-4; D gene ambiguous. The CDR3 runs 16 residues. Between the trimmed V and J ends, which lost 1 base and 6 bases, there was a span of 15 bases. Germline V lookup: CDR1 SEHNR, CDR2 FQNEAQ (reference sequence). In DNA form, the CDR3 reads TGTGCCAGCAGCTTAGATCTTAGGAGGAAGGATGAAAAACTGTTTTTT. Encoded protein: CASSLDLRRKDEKLFF. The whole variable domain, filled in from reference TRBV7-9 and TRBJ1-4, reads DTGVSQNPRHKITKRGQNVTFRCDPISEHNRLYWYRQTLGQGPEFLTYFQNEAQLEKSRLLSDRFSAERPKGSFSTLEIQRTEQGDSAMYLCASSLDLRRKDEKLFFGSGTQLSVL.

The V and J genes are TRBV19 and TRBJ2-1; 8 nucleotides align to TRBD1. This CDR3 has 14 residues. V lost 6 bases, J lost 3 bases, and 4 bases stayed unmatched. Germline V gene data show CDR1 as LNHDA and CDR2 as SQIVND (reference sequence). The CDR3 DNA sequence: TGTGCCAGTAGCCCGGGACAGGTCTACAATGAGCAGTTCTTC. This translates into CASSPGQVYNEQFF.